These T cell receptor beta chains were read from a single sample in a study of T cells of healthy individuals. TCRdb re-called the 5' RACE reads with MiXCR, one entry per CDR3 protein. The data contain about 96,000 distinct CDR3 sequences, 17% of them seen just once; the ten biggest clones take up 6% to 8%. The origin of the receptors is a human donor in good health. Both conserved end residues are part of each CDR3. D genes are given only for firm matches. Rows give clone size only sometimes, using once, few, many, or a class for an expanded clone.

>-|-|TRBV7-2|TRBJ1-5
TGTGCCAGCAGCTTAGAATTTCAGCCCCAGCATTTT
CASSLEFQPQHF
>-|TRBD1|TRBV7-9|TRBJ2-3
TGTGCCAGCAGTTCGTTACAGGGGTCAGATACGCAGTATTTT
CASSSLQGSDTQYF
>-|-|TRBV6-5|TRBJ2-7
TGTGCCAGCAGACCGCCCGCGGCGTACGAGCAGTACTTC
CASRPPAAYEQYF
>many|-|TRBV9|TRBJ2-1
TGTGCCAGCACCTCAGGACAGCTCTCCTACAATGAGCAGTTCTTC
CASTSGQLSYNEQFF
>few|-|TRBV5-1|TRBJ2-7
TGCGCCAGCAGCACGCCACGAACAGGGTTCGACGAGCAGTACTTC
CASSTPRTGFDEQYF
>many|-|TRBV5-1|TRBJ1-3
TGCGCCAGCAGGCTGGATGCTGGAAACACCATATATTTT
CASRLDAGNTIYF
>few|-|TRBV2|TRBJ2-5
TGTGCCAGCAGGGTCGACGCTCGGGAGACCCAGTACTTC
CASRVDARETQYF
>many|TRBD1|TRBV4-3|TRBJ1-1
TGCGCCAGCAGCCACCGGGACAGGAACACTGAAGCTTTCTTT
CASSHRDRNTEAFF
>-|-|TRBV5-6|TRBJ2-1
TGTGCCAGCAGCTCCAGTGGCGGCAATGAGCAGTTCTTC
CASSSSGGNEQFF
>many|TRBD2|TRBV7-2|TRBJ2-7
TGTGCCAGCAGCTTTAGCGGGGGGCTCTCCTACGAGCAGTACTTC
CASSFSGGLSYEQYF
>-|-|TRBV5-1|TRBJ2-7
TGCGCCAGCAGCTGGGGCGAGGGGTGGTCCTACGAGCAGTACTTC
CASSWGEGWSYEQYF
>many|TRBD2|TRBV4-3|TRBJ2-1
TGCGCCAGCAGCCAAGTGTACGCGGGAGGGGGCTACAATGAGCAGTTCTTC
CASSQVYAGGGYNEQFF
>few|-|TRBV28|TRBJ2-4
TGTGCCAGCAGTTTTGAGGTCCCAAGTAGCCAAAACATTCAGTACTTC
CASSFEVPSSQNIQYF
>-|-|TRBV5-1|TRBJ2-2
TGCGCCAGCAGCTTTCCCGCGGGTAGTACCGGGGAGCTGTTTTTT
CASSFPAGSTGELFF
>-|TRBD1|TRBV7-9|TRBJ2-2
TGTGCCAGCAGCCAAACAGGGGCCGGGGAGCTGTTTTTT
CASSQTGAGELFF
>-|-|TRBV5-4|TRBJ1-6
TGTGCCAGCAGCCAGTGGAGGGGTGATTCACCCCTCCACTTT
CASSQWRGDSPLHF
>few|TRBD1|TRBV10-3|TRBJ2-6
TGTGCCATCAGTGAGGGCAGGGGGAGTGGGGCCAACGTCCTGACTTTC
CAISEGRGSGANVLTF
>-|TRBD2|TRBV25-1|TRBJ2-2
TGTGCCAGCAGTAGGACTAGCGAGGACACCGGGGAGCTGTTTTTT
CASSRTSEDTGELFF
>-|TRBD2|TRBV4-1|TRBJ2-3
TGCGCCAGCAGCGGTCCTAGCGGACCGTTGAGCACAGATACGCAGTATTTT
CASSGPSGPLSTDTQYF
>-|-|TRBV7-2|TRBJ2-5
TGTGCCAGCAGCTTCGCCGGGACATCCCAAGAGACCCAGTACTTC
CASSFAGTSQETQYF
>-|-|TRBV7-9|TRBJ2-3
TGTGCCAGCAGCAGACCACCGGATACGCAGTATTTT
CASSRPPDTQYF
>few|TRBD1|TRBV12-3/TRBV12-4|TRBJ2-3
TGTGCCAGCAGTAAGGACAGGGAAGACGCGCAGTATTTT
CASSKDREDAQYF
>few|-|TRBV5-6|TRBJ1-6
TGTGCCAGCAGCCGCAGGGGCTATAATTCACCCCTCCACTTT
CASSRRGYNSPLHF
>-|TRBD1|TRBV18|TRBJ1-1
TGTGCCAGCTCAGACATTACAGGGGATACAGTGAACACTGAAGCTTTCTTT
CASSDITGDTVNTEAFF
>few|TRBD1|TRBV12-3/TRBV12-4|TRBJ2-5
TGTGCCAGCAGACGGACAGGCGGACAAGAGACCCAGTACTTC
CASRRTGGQETQYF
>-|TRBD2|TRBV28|TRBJ2-1
TGTGCCAGCAGTTTATATCTAGCGGGAGACCACAATGAGCAGTTCTTC
CASSLYLAGDHNEQFF
>-|-|TRBV7-9|TRBJ1-1
TGTGCCAGCAGCCCACGTTTGAGTGGAGTAAGGACTGAAGCTTTCTTT
CASSPRLSGVRTEAFF
>-|TRBD2|TRBV11-2|TRBJ2-4
TGTGCCAGCAGCCTCGGGGGGAAAAACATTCAGTACTTC
CASSLGGKNIQYF
>-|-|TRBV29-1|TRBJ2-1
TGCAGCGTCGATTCCCTCGGGGGCAATGAGCAGTTCTTC
CSVDSLGGNEQFF
>few|-|TRBV20-1|TRBJ1-5
TGCAGTGCTAGCCCACTTAGCAATCAGCCCCAGCATTTT
CSASPLSNQPQHF
>-|TRBD1|TRBV7-9|TRBJ1-4
TGTGCCAGCAGCCAATCCGGGACAGGAGTAAAACTGTTTTTT
CASSQSGTGVKLFF
>-|-|TRBV20-1|TRBJ2-7
TGCAGTGCTAGTGGACAGATAAACTCCTACGAGCAGTACTTC
CSASGQINSYEQYF
>few|TRBD1|TRBV7-9|TRBJ1-1
TGTGCCAGCAGCTTCTTGTCAGGGGGTGGTAGCACTGAAGCTTTCTTT
CASSFLSGGGSTEAFF
>few|-|TRBV6-2/TRBV6-3|TRBJ2-2
TGTGCCAGCAGTGTGGGGGACACCGGGGAGCTGTTTTTT
CASSVGDTGELFF
>few|-|TRBV24-1|TRBJ2-3
TGTGCCACCAGTGTACCAGGTCTGACAGATACGCAGTATTTT
CATSVPGLTDTQYF
>few|-|TRBV15|TRBJ2-3
TGTGCCACCAGCAGAGTGGGAGATACGCAGTATTTT
CATSRVGDTQYF
>-|-|TRBV20-1|TRBJ1-1
TGCAGTGCTAGGGGGGTAACTGAAGCTTTCTTT
CSARGVTEAFF
>-|TRBD1|TRBV12-3/TRBV12-4|TRBJ1-4
TGTGCCAGCAGCAGGGGGACAGGGGTAGGGGAAAAACTGTTTTTT
CASSRGTGVGEKLFF
>many|TRBD1|TRBV19|TRBJ1-2
TGTGCCACCAGGGGGGCTAACTATGGCTACACCTTC
CATRGANYGYTF
>few|TRBD1|TRBV5-4|TRBJ1-5
TGTGCCAGTGGACAGGGAAGCAATCAGCCCCAGCATTTT
CASGQGSNQPQHF
>few|TRBD2|TRBV7-9|TRBJ2-7
TGTGCCAGCAGCCTTGGGCTGGGGGCGGGAGGTTACGAGCAGTACTTC
CASSLGLGAGGYEQYF
>-|-|TRBV6-4|TRBJ2-1
TGTGCCAGCAGTGACTCGCTGCACGGAGGGCTCGGTGAGCAGTTCTTC
CASSDSLHGGLGEQFF
>-|TRBD2|TRBV5-1|TRBJ2-7
TGCGCCAGCAGCTTGGGACTAGCGGACTACGAGCAGTACTTC
CASSLGLADYEQYF
>many|TRBD2|TRBV19|TRBJ2-1
TGTGCCAGTAGTATAGTCCCGGGACTAGCGTATTACAATGAGCAGTTCTTC
CASSIVPGLAYYNEQFF
>-|-|TRBV5-5|TRBJ1-5
TGTGCCAGCAGGGAGGGGGGACAAAGCAATCAGCCCCAGCATTTT
CASREGGQSNQPQHF
>few|-|TRBV27|TRBJ2-7
TGTGCCAGCAGTCCCGGACAGACGCCCTACGAGCAGTACTTC
CASSPGQTPYEQYF
>-|TRBD1|TRBV6-2/TRBV6-3|TRBJ2-2
TGTGCCAGCAGACTTTGGGACAGGGCAGACACCGGGGAGCTGTTTTTT
CASRLWDRADTGELFF
>few|-|TRBV2|TRBJ1-1
TGTGCCAGTCTTGGGACCGCGTACACTGAAGCTTTCTTT
CASLGTAYTEAFF
>-|-|TRBV20-1|TRBJ2-7
TGCAGTGCTAACAGGCTATACTACGAGCAGTACTTC
CSANRLYYEQYF
>-|TRBD2|TRBV6-2/TRBV6-3|TRBJ2-4
TGTGCCAGCAGTTACAGACTAGCGGGGGAGAAAAACATTCAGTACTTC
CASSYRLAGEKNIQYF
>-|-|TRBV6-5|TRBJ2-7
TGTGCCAGCATATCATGGTTGGACAGCGAAGACTACGAGCAGTACTTC
CASISWLDSEDYEQYF
>-|-|TRBV12-3/TRBV12-4|TRBJ1-3
TGTGCCAGCACCCCGGGGGCGGGTGGAAACACCATATATTTT
CASTPGAGGNTIYF
>-|TRBD1|TRBV6-1|TRBJ2-2
TGTGCCAGCAGTGAATCCCCGCCCGGACAGGGGACTCACACCGGGGAGCTGTTTTTT
CASSESPPGQGTHTGELFF
>few|TRBD2|TRBV6-5|TRBJ2-7
TGTGCCAGCAAAGATGCGGGAGAACATTACGAGCAGTACTTC
CASKDAGEHYEQYF
>once|-|TRBV12-3/TRBV12-4|TRBJ2-1
TGTGCCAGCAGTTCAAGGGTTCTACCTGGGAATGAGCAGTTCTTC
CASSSRVLPGNEQFF
>many|-|TRBV28|TRBJ1-5
TGTGCCAGCAGTTTATATCGGGGGAACAATCAGCCCCAGCATTTT
CASSLYRGNNQPQHF
>-|TRBD2|TRBV12-3/TRBV12-4|TRBJ2-4
TGTGCCAGCAATCTAGGACTAGCGGAAAACATTCAGTACTTC
CASNLGLAENIQYF
>many|-|TRBV6-5|TRBJ1-1
TGTGCCAGCAGTTTTACAGGGTTTGTGAACACTGAAGCTTTCTTT
CASSFTGFVNTEAFF